Here is one T cell receptor (beta chain) with its context. What it binds is not known. An end of the junction does not agree with germline; a read error may underlie this. This record comes from a study of T cells in Graves' hyperthyroidism and ophthalmopathy. Overall study: Prior to any treatment, at the point of initial diagnosis, peripheral blood was collected.

The PBMCs were sourced from fresh peripheral blood (more than 8.5 ml). Amplification of TCR beta CDR3 regions was performed using RNA transcripts as template. An initial round of RT-PCR targeting the TCR CDR3 relied on the HTBI primer set. TCRdb called the multiplex PCR reads again in MiXCR, with one record for every CDR3 protein. This sample has 20,000 to 30,000 distinct CDR3 sequences, with approximately 49% found just once. CDR3 length equals 14 residues. The germline V gene encodes CDR1 MGHDK and CDR2 SYGVNS. Notes on the study in general: Ophthalmopathy was separated from stable hyperthyroidism by a 13 V-J model. Model-based prediction identified ophthalmopathy a median around seven months prior to its onset.

The sequencing input was blood. The TCR was taken from a woman between 40 and 55 years old with Graves' hyperthyroidism that later progressed to Graves' ophthalmopathy. The chain combines TRBV25-1 with TRBJ2-7; possibly TRBD1 for D (5 bases). The CDR3 region has the DNA TGTGTCGGCAGTAAACAGGCTTCGACCTACGAGCAGTACTTT. The encoded protein is CVGSKQASTYEQYF.